These T cell receptor beta chains were read from a single sample in a study of blood T cell repertoires in COVID-19. TCRdb's table, derived via immunoSEQ multiplex PCR, lists solely in-frame clones and lacks some. This sample has over 95,000 clones; approximately 85% occur once, and the top ten carry around a sixth. Sequences were obtained from peripheral blood. These receptors came from an elderly woman with active or convalescent COVID-19. Each CDR3 is given with its conserved first and last residue. D genes are given only for firm matches. Where a row states a size, it is once, few, many or the class of an expanded clone; other rows omit it.

d_gene	v_gene	j_gene	abundance	CDR3aa	CDR3nt
.	TRBV28	TRBJ2-7	once	CASSTTGKYEQYF	TGTGCCAGCAGTACCACAGGGAAATACGAGCAGTACTTC
TRBD2	TRBV10-3	TRBJ2-3	.	CAISGTSGTVGDTQYF	TGTGCCATCAGTGGGACTAGCGGGACTGTCGGCGATACGCAGTATTTT
TRBD1	TRBV7-8	TRBJ2-5	once	CASSPRSGTEETQYF	TGTGCCAGCAGCCCCCGATCCGGGACAGAAGAGACCCAGTACTTC
.	TRBV10-3	TRBJ1-1	few	CATQGGGRNTEAFF	TGTGCCACGCAGGGAGGGGGTAGAAACACTGAAGCTTTCTTT
.	TRBV7-3	TRBJ2-3	.	CASSFSSTDTQYF	TGTGCCAGCAGCTTTTCGAGCACAGATACGCAGTATTTT
TRBD1	TRBV6-5	TRBJ2-7	.	CASSWTGRTYEQYF	TGTGCCAGCAGTTGGACAGGGAGAACCTACGAGCAGTACTTC
.	TRBV12-3/TRBV12-4	TRBJ2-7	.	CASSLALGPEQYF	TGTGCCAGCAGTTTAGCCCTAGGCCCTGAGCAGTACTTC
.	TRBV25-1	TRBJ1-4	.	CASSEWRQGSEKLFF	TGTGCCAGCAGTGAATGGCGTCAGGGAAGCGAAAAACTGTTTTTT
.	TRBV7-2	TRBJ2-7	.	CASSLEFNRQEQYF	TGTGCCAGCAGCTTAGAGTTTAACAGACAAGAGCAGTACTTC
TRBD2	TRBV5-1	TRBJ2-1	.	CASSLLGTSAYNEQFF	TGCGCCAGCAGCTTACTCGGGACTAGCGCCTACAATGAGCAGTTCTTC
TRBD1	TRBV12-3/TRBV12-4	TRBJ2-5	few	CASRQGSGETQYF	TGTGCCAGCAGACAGGGGTCTGGGGAGACCCAGTACTTC
.	TRBV20-1	TRBJ1-1	many	CSASRSTVNTEAFF	TGCAGTGCTAGTCGTTCGACAGTGAACACTGAAGCTTTCTTT
TRBD1	TRBV11-1	TRBJ2-5	.	CASSLTGEETQYF	TGTGCCAGCAGCTTGACAGGGGAAGAGACCCAGTACTTC
.	TRBV5-1	TRBJ1-4	.	CASRGEATNEKLFF	TGCGCCAGCAGAGGAGAGGCAACTAATGAAAAACTGTTTTTT
.	TRBV28	TRBJ1-4	.	CASSTALGNEKLFF	TGTGCCAGCAGTACTGCTCTCGGGAATGAAAAACTGTTTTTT
.	TRBV7-3	TRBJ2-2	.	CASSLPMGRGTGELFF	TGTGCCAGCAGCTTACCGATGGGCAGGGGCACCGGGGAGCTGTTTTTT
.	TRBV10-2	TRBJ2-7	few	CASSPADRAYEQYF	TGCGCCAGCAGTCCGGCCGACAGAGCCTACGAGCAGTACTTC
.	TRBV24-1	TRBJ2-1	.	CATSDSGANAQYEQFF	TGTGCCACCAGTGACTCTGGGGCCAATGCTCAATACGAGCAGTTCTTC
.	TRBV7-2	TRBJ2-7	.	CASSDRASRGQQYF	TGTGCCAGCAGCGACCGAGCTTCCAGGGGCCAGCAGTACTTC
.	TRBV2	TRBJ2-7	.	CASKSGAYEQYF	TGTGCCAGCAAAAGCGGCGCCTACGAGCAGTACTTC
.	TRBV12-3/TRBV12-4	TRBJ1-5	.	CASSPPGDQPQHF	TGTGCCAGCAGTCCCCCGGGGGATCAGCCCCAGCATTTT
TRBD2	TRBV2	TRBJ2-7	.	CASSQGGIPYEQYF	TGTGCCAGCAGCCAGGGAGGGATTCCCTACGAGCAGTACTTC
.	TRBV4-2	TRBJ2-5	.	CASSQDQSQETQYF	TGTGCCAGCAGCCAAGACCAGTCACAAGAGACCCAGTACTTC